Presented here are 31 T cell receptor beta chains from one specimen sequenced in a study of siplizumab effects on memory and regulatory T cells. Libraries were prepared by immunoSEQ multiplex PCR; TCRdb keeps only in-frame clonotypes and omits some of them. The sample shows under 85,000 clones, approximately 89% of them seen only once. The sequencing sample was made of Tregs sorted from blood. The receptors originated from a human donor in good health.

The rearrangement joins TRBV19 to TRBJ2-3; weak D call: TRBD2 (6 bases). The V end was cut by 4 bases, the J end by 3 bases, with 17 bases between. The CDR3 is 16 amino acids. Germline V CDR1 and CDR2: LNHDA, SQIVND (reference sequence). The CDR3 is CASSTGGNLRTDTQYF. The CDR3 DNA follows: TGTGCCAGTAGTACAGGAGGGAATCTTCGTACAGATACGCAGTATTTT.

The chain uses TRBV7-8 and TRBJ2-5; no reliable D call. The CDR3 is made up of 11 amino acids. Germline V gene sequence: CDR1 SGHVS, CDR2 FQNEAQ. Trimming removed 2 bases at V and 4 bases at J, with 2 bases between. The CDR3 DNA sequence: TGTGCCAGCAGCTTAACAGAGACCCAGTACTTC. Translation gives CASSLTETQYF.

In the case of this clone: At one end the junction does not follow the germline gene, possibly because of a read error. This rearrangement joins TRBV5-4 to TRBJ2-7; D gene unclear. Germline V CDR1 and CDR2: SGHNT, YYREEE (reference sequence). The CDR3 has 11 residues. CDR3 loop: CASTLGREQYF. As DNA, the CDR3 is TGTGCCAGCACCTTGGGCCGGGAGCAGTACTTC. The complete variable domain, with remaining parts taken from reference TRBV5-4 and TRBJ2-7, reads ETGVTQSPTHLIKTRGQQVTLRCSSQSGHNTVSWYQQALGQGPQFIFQYYREEENGRGNFPPRFSGLQFPNYSSELNVNALELDDSALYLCASTLGREQYFGPGTRLTVT.

The rearrangement joins TRBV28 to TRBJ2-7; D might be TRBD2 (5 bases). V gave up 1 base and J gave up 6 bases, with 13 bases separating them. Germline CDR1 reads MDHEN; CDR2 reads SYDVKM. The length of the CDR3 is 14 residues. The CDR3 bases are TGTGCCAGCAGTTTATCGGGGAGTTGGGTCGAGCAGTACTTC. This sequence encodes CASSLSGSWVEQYF.

The genes are TRBV5-1 and TRBJ1-6; 7 bases line up with TRBD1. CDR3 size: 15 residues. V lost 4 bases, J lost 6 bases, and 7 bases stayed unmatched. Per germline, CDR1 SGHRS and CDR2 YFSETQ. CDR3 sequence reads: CASSPVGQVNSPLHF. The CDR3 DNA sequence: TGCGCCAGCAGCCCGGTTGGACAGGTTAATTCACCCCTCCACTTT. Supplemented by reference TRBV5-1 and TRBJ1-6, the full variable domain reads KAGVTQTPRYLIKTRGQQVTLSCSPISGHRSVSWYQQTPGQGLQFLFEYFSETQRNKGNFPGRFSGRQFSNSRSEMNVSTLELGDSALYLCASSPVGQVNSPLHFGNGTRLTVT.

The V gene is TRBV5-1, the J gene TRBJ2-7; 10 bases line up with TRBD2. V was pared by 0 bases and J by 4 bases, with 4 bases of the junction left unmatched. Germline CDR1 SGHRS, CDR2 YFSETQ. The CDR3 is 15 amino acids. The CDR3 is CASSLGTSGNYEQYF. The CDR3 DNA follows: TGCGCCAGCAGCTTGGGCACTAGCGGGAATTACGAGCAGTACTTC.

This chain's CDR3 is CAWSARLAGGPDTQYF. DNA of the CDR3: TGTGCCTGGAGCGCCCGACTAGCGGGAGGCCCTGATACGCAGTATTTT. The chain couples TRBV30 to TRBJ2-3; TRBD2 agrees at 13 bases. V was pared by 3 bases and J by 6 bases, with 9 bases of the junction left unmatched. This CDR3 contains 16 residues. The germline gives CDR1 GTSNPN, CDR2 SVGIG (reference sequence). The full variable domain, in which reference TRBV30 and TRBJ2-3 provide the parts outside the CDR3, is SQTIHQWPATLVQPVGSPLSLECTVEGTSNPNLYWYRQAAGRGLQLLFYSVGIGQISSEVPQNLSASRPQDRQFILSSKKLLLSDSGFYLCAWSARLAGGPDTQYFGPGTRLTVL.

This clone was detected once. The gene calls are TRBV5-1 and TRBJ1-1; TRBD1 aligns across 7 bases. There are 15 residues in the CDR3. Per the germline V gene, CDR1 is SGHRS and CDR2 is YFSETQ. Trimming cost V 5 bases and J 0 bases; bases outside gene matches: 7. The CDR3 DNA reads as TGCGCCAGCAGATATAGGACAGGCATGAACACTGAAGCTTTCTTT. Residues: CASRYRTGMNTEAFF.

The chain employs TRBV5-1 and TRBJ2-1, with D possibly matching TRBD2 (7 bases). The CDR3 is 13 residues long. CDR1 and CDR2 (germline): SGHRS, YFSETQ. Trimming removed 6 bases at V and 9 bases at J, with 16 bases between. This chain's CDR3 is CASTPGRGGEQFF. CDR3 DNA sequence: TGCGCCAGCACCCCCGGTAGGGGGGGTGAGCAGTTCTTC.

The chain recombines TRBV5-1 with TRBJ2-7; D is possibly TRBD1 or TRBD2 (7 bases each). Germline V gene sequence: CDR1 SGHRS, CDR2 YFSETQ. With 1 base removed from V and 4 bases from J, the gap between germline ends came to 15 bases. The CDR3 runs 15 residues. The DNA of the CDR3 is TGCGCCAGCAGCTTGACCTCAGGGGGGGTTTACGAGCAGTACTTC. This gives the protein CASSLTSGGVYEQYF.

The chain employs TRBV29-1 and TRBJ2-5; D remains ambiguous. The CDR3 has 14 residues. Germline V lookup: CDR1 SQVTM, CDR2 ANQGSEA. V lost 3 bases, J lost 5 bases, and 16 bases lay in between. The CDR3 loop is CSVDVASPTETQYF. CDR3 DNA: TGCAGCGTTGACGTTGCTTCACCCACCGAGACCCAGTACTTC. Looking up the rest from reference TRBV29-1 and TRBJ2-5 gives the full variable domain: SAVISQKPSRDICQRGTSLTIQCQVDSQVTMMFWYRQQPGQSLTLIATANQGSEATYESGFVIDKFPISRPNLTFSTLTVSNMSPEDSSIYLCSVDVASPTETQYFGPGTRLLVL.

This clone occurred a few times. V usage is TRBV6-1 and J usage is TRBJ1-2; possibly TRBD1 for D (6 bases). Trimming removed 9 bases from V and 2 bases from J, with 10 bases in between. This CDR3 comprises 12 residues. Germline values: CDR1 MNHNS, CDR2 SASEGT. CDR3 DNA: TGTGCCAGTACCACAGGGAACTATGGCTACACCTTC. Its protein product is CASTTGNYGYTF.

This chain joins TRBV25-1 and TRBJ2-1, with TRBD2 as a possible D gene (7 bases). V was pared by 1 base and J by 9 bases, with 19 bases between. The V gene's germline CDR1 is MGHDK and CDR2 SYGVNS. CDR3 length: 16 residues. DNA of the CDR3: TGTGCCAGCAGTGAATTAACCCAGAGGGGGGGCGGTGAGCAGTTCTTC. Translating it yields CASSELTQRGGGEQFF.

This chain uses TRBV7-9 with TRBJ2-3, with D unresolved. The germline V and J ends were trimmed by 5 bases and 6 bases, with 15 bases remaining between them. CDR3 length: 14 amino acids. Germline V gene data show CDR1 as SEHNR and CDR2 as FQNEAQ (reference sequence). For the CDR3, the DNA is TGTGCCAGCAGCCGAAGGGTCGCGTCTGATACGCAGTATTTT. It encodes CASSRRVASDTQYF.

The chain recombines TRBV6-6 with TRBJ2-1, with 7 bases that match TRBD2. This CDR3 spans 14 amino acids. Germline lookup yields CDR1 MNHNY and CDR2 SVGAGI (reference sequence). V lost 7 bases, J lost 5 bases, and 8 bases stayed unmatched. The CDR3 nucleotides are TGTGCCAGCACCACCGGGGGGTGGGACAATGAGCAGTTCTTC. As protein: CASTTGGWDNEQFF.

The rearrangement uses TRBV6-1 and TRBJ2-7, with TRBD1 matching over 7 bases. In germline, CDR1 is MNHNS, CDR2 SASEGT. This CDR3 is built from 13 residues. J gave up 5 bases and V 8 bases, and 9 bases lay outside the gene matches. CDR3 sequence (DNA): TGTGCCAGCCGCCGACAGGGTAGACACGAGCAGTACTTC. This codes for CASRRQGRHEQYF.

The CDR3 region has the DNA TGTGCCAGCAGCTTAGATCCCGGACAGGGGCCAGATACGCAGTATTTT. It codes for CASSLDPGQGPDTQYF. The chain carries TRBV7-9 and TRBJ2-3, with TRBD1 matching 9 bases. The CDR3 sequence is 16 residues long. J gave up 4 bases and V 1 base, and 6 bases lay outside the gene matches. The germline V gene has CDR1 SEHNR and CDR2 FQNEAQ (reference sequence).

The chain joins TRBV28 to TRBJ2-1, with TRBD2 matching over 10 bases. The CDR3 consists of 14 residues. With 10 bases clipped from V and 5 bases from J, the junction kept 8 bases outside the gene matches. Per germline, CDR1 MDHEN and CDR2 SYDVKM. The CDR3 spells CAIRGTSVNNEQFF. CDR3 nucleotide sequence: TGTGCCATCAGGGGGACTAGCGTCAACAATGAGCAGTTCTTC.

The chain uses TRBV18 and TRBJ1-4, with D possibly matching TRBD1 (6 bases). Germline CDR1 KGHSH, CDR2 LQKENI. Between the trimmed V and J ends, which lost 6 bases and 4 bases, there was a span of 15 bases. CDR3 size: 15 residues. CDR3 nucleotide sequence: TGTGCCAGCTCCCTGACAGGACGTGGTAATGAAAAACTGTTTTTT. This encodes CASSLTGRGNEKLFF.

V usage is TRBV28 and J usage is TRBJ2-1; D gene uncertain. The ends were cut back, 6 bases at V and 5 bases at J, with 23 bases in the middle. CDR1 and CDR2 from the germline V gene are MDHEN and SYDVKM. The length of the CDR3 is 17 residues. CDR3: CASRRTPGSSPNNEQFF. Written as DNA, the CDR3 is TGTGCCAGCAGACGAACCCCCGGCTCCTCCCCAAACAATGAGCAGTTCTTC.

This sequence joins TRBV7-9 and TRBJ1-6; 11 bases agree with TRBD1. The J segment lost 10 bases and the V segment lost 1 base, leaving 6 bases of the junction unmatched. The germline CDR1 and CDR2 sequences are SEHNR and FQNEAQ (reference sequence). The CDR3 consists of 16 residues. CDR3 bases: TGTGCCAGCAGCTTAGACGGGACAGGGGGTAGATCACCCCTCCACTTT. Amino acid sequence: CASSLDGTGGRSPLHF.

The chain links TRBV5-5 to TRBJ2-2; TRBD1 matches at 7 bases. Per germline, CDR1 SGHKS and CDR2 YYEKEE (reference sequence). This CDR3 spans 15 amino acids. J gave up 4 bases and V 1 base, and 4 bases lay outside the gene matches. The CDR3 spells CASSLQTGVTGELFF. CDR3 nucleotide sequence: TGTGCCAGCAGCTTGCAAACAGGGGTCACCGGGGAGCTGTTTTTT. Filled out from reference TRBV5-5 and TRBJ2-2, the complete variable domain reads DAGVTQSPTHLIKTRGQQVTLRCSPISGHKSVSWYQQVLGQGPQFIFQYYEKEERGRGNFPDRFSARQFPNYSSELNVNALLLGDSALYLCASSLQTGVTGELFFGEGSRLTVL.

This clone was observed a handful of times. The V gene is TRBV21-1, the J gene TRBJ2-1; whether TRBD2, the table's D call, matches the DNA was not checked. TRBV21-1 is described as a pseudogene. The CDR3 consists of 15 residues. DNA of the CDR3: TGTGCCAGCTCTCCGGGACTAGCTCCAACGGATGAGCAGTTCTTC. Protein sequence: CASSPGLAPTDEQFF.

The chain employs TRBV27 and TRBJ1-2; D might be TRBD1 (6 bases). Germline V gene sequence: CDR1 MNHEY, CDR2 SMNVEV (reference sequence). Trimming pared 0 bases from V and 4 bases from J, leaving 12 bases between. CDR3 length: 15 amino acids. CDR3 sequence reads: CASSLSGGSSYGYTF. CDR3 DNA sequence: TGTGCCAGCAGTTTATCAGGGGGTAGTAGCTATGGCTACACCTTC.

The V call is TRBV29-1, the J call TRBJ2-1; D gene unclear. CDR3 size: 14 residues. V lost 4 bases and J lost 0, with 10 bases in between. The germline gives CDR1 SQVTM, CDR2 ANQGSEA. This CDR3 is CSVVVGRSYNEQFF. The CDR3 nucleotides are TGCAGCGTTGTTGTGGGTCGCTCCTACAATGAGCAGTTCTTC.

The count of this clone is one. V usage is TRBV6-6 and J usage is TRBJ2-7; D possibly uses TRBD1 or TRBD2 (5 bases each). Germline V gene sequence: CDR1 MNHNY, CDR2 SVGAGI (reference sequence). The ends were cut back, 8 bases at V and 0 bases at J, with 11 bases in the middle. The CDR3 has 13 residues. CDR3 DNA sequence: TGTGCCAGCTCCCGGGACCACTCCTACGAGCAGTACTTC. Residues: CASSRDHSYEQYF.

The rearrangement uses TRBV27 and TRBJ1-2; 9 bases line up with TRBD1. CDR3 length equals 15 residues. Germline values: CDR1 MNHEY, CDR2 SMNVEV (reference sequence). After removal of 5 bases from V and 6 bases from J, the junction contained 10 bases not matched to a gene. The CDR3 spells CASSTFRGQGNGYTF. CDR3 in DNA: TGTGCCAGCAGTACTTTTAGAGGACAGGGGAATGGCTACACCTTC.

The rearrangement joins TRBV11-2 to TRBJ2-2; D is perhaps TRBD1 (5 bases). Germline CDR1 reads SGHAT; CDR2 reads FQNNGV. The CDR3 is 13 residues long. V was trimmed by 0 bases and J by 7 bases, leaving 6 bases between them. The CDR3 DNA reads as TGTGCCAGCAGCTTAGATAGGGGCGGGGAGCTGTTTTTT. This encodes CASSLDRGGELFF.

The genes are TRBV29-1 and TRBJ2-1; TRBD1 agrees at 11 bases. V gave up 7 bases and J gave up 5 bases; unmatched junction bases: 4. This CDR3 has 13 amino acids. CDR1 and CDR2 (germline): SQVTM, ANQGSEA. CDR3 sequence: CSGRDRGDNEQFF. In DNA, the CDR3 is TGCAGCGGAAGGGACAGGGGGGACAATGAGCAGTTCTTC.

The V and J genes are TRBV7-2 and TRBJ2-5; TRBD2 agrees at 11 bases. This CDR3 is 18 amino acids long. Germline trimming cut 2 bases from V and 3 bases from J; bases unmatched to any gene: 11. Germline CDR1 and CDR2: SGHTA and FQGNSA. The CDR3 sequence: CASSLMFSSGRIKETQYF. The DNA of the CDR3 is TGTGCCAGCAGCTTAATGTTTTCTAGCGGGAGGATAAAAGAGACCCAGTACTTC.

The chain carries TRBV5-4 and TRBJ1-1; the D is unclear. Trimming took off 5 bases at V and 3 bases at J, with 11 bases between the two ends. Per germline, CDR1 SGHNT and CDR2 YYREEE (reference sequence). The CDR3 is 13 amino acids. CDR3 bases: TGTGCCAGCAGGTCAACCCGGGACACTGAAGCTTTCTTT. Protein: CASRSTRDTEAFF.